Presented here are 28 T cell receptor beta chains from one specimen sequenced in a study of beta chain features in type 1 diabetes. Findings and limits, study-wide: Moderate yet significant TCRB CDR3 shortening was seen in Type 1 diabetes patients in all four CD4+ subsets.

The study reverse transcribed the entire isolated RNA, so it sequenced expressed TCRB transcripts. Using immunoSEQ multiplex PCR, the repertoire was profiled, and TCRdb retains in-frame clones only, with some absent. The sample lists a few hundred thousand clones, 16% occurring once. Antigen specificity for these receptors is unknown. The source material was naive CD4+ T cells from blood. The receptors come from a man under 40 with type 1 diabetes.

V usage is TRBV27 and J usage is TRBJ2-1; D is undetermined. Trimming took off 4 bases at V and 10 bases at J, with 11 bases between the two ends. The CDR3 contains 12 residues. Per the germline V gene, CDR1 is MNHEY and CDR2 is SMNVEV (reference sequence). The CDR3 coding sequence is TGTGCCAGCAGTTCGCTAGGTACCGAGCAGTTCTTC. Encoded protein: CASSSLGTEQFF.

This clone has more than one count but fewer than ten. The V gene is TRBV6-5, the J gene TRBJ2-1; 9 bases are shared with TRBD2. The germline CDR1 and CDR2 sequences are MNHEY and SVGAGI. The CDR3 runs 16 residues. Trimming cost V 4 bases and J 2 bases; bases outside gene matches: 6. In nucleotides, the CDR3 is TGTGCCAGCAGTTTTCTTAGCGGGAGCGCCTACAATGAGCAGTTCTTC. This codes for CASSFLSGSAYNEQFF.

The rearrangement joins TRBV5-1 to TRBJ2-7, with 7 bases identical to TRBD1. V gave up 1 base and J gave up 0 bases; unmatched junction bases: 1. CDR3 size: 14 residues. The germline V gene encodes CDR1 SGHRS and CDR2 YFSETQ. CDR3 nucleotides: TGCGCCAGCAGCTTGACAGGGGCCTCCTACGAGCAGTACTTC. The encoded protein is CASSLTGASYEQYF.

This chain joins TRBV27 and TRBJ2-3; D uncertain. The ends were cut back, 5 bases at V and 4 bases at J, with 10 bases in the middle. The CDR3 spans 13 residues. Germline V gene sequence: CDR1 MNHEY, CDR2 SMNVEV (reference sequence). CDR3 nucleotides: TGTGCCAGCAGTAGGAGAGACCCAGATACGCAGTATTTT. The encoded protein is CASSRRDPDTQYF.

This clone occurred a few times. The V and J genes are TRBV7-2 and TRBJ2-1, with 9 nucleotides matching TRBD1. Germline CDR1 is SGHTA and CDR2 is FQGNSA. Losses at the gene ends were 4 bases for V and 0 bases for J; bases not matched to a gene: 1. The CDR3 is 15 amino acids. The CDR3 loop reads CASSSGQGSYNEQFF. The CDR3 coding sequence is TGTGCCAGCAGCTCGGGACAGGGCTCCTACAATGAGCAGTTCTTC.

This clone was counted only a few times. Germline is not matched at one junction end, which may reflect a read error. The chain has TRBV27 and TRBJ2-7; 7 bases align to TRBD2. This CDR3 is 15 amino acids long. From germline, CDR1 is MNHEY and CDR2 SMNVEV (reference sequence). CDR3 protein: CASSLWGGRMYEQYF. CDR3 DNA: TGTGCCAGCAGCTTATGGGGCGGGAGAATGTACGAGCAGTACTTC.

This clone has more than one count but fewer than ten. The V call is TRBV7-9, the J call TRBJ2-1; TRBD2 matches at 10 bases. V lost 5 bases to trimming and J lost 5 bases; unmatched junction nucleotides: 6. Germline V gene data show CDR1 as SEHNR and CDR2 as FQNEAQ (reference sequence). The CDR3 runs 15 residues. The CDR3 reads CASSVGLARDNEQFF. The CDR3 DNA reads as TGTGCCAGCAGCGTGGGACTAGCGAGAGACAATGAGCAGTTCTTC.

This clone was detected a few times. This chain joins TRBV14 and TRBJ2-7; maybe TRBD1 (6 bases). Germline CDR1 is SGHDN and CDR2 is FVKESK. CDR3 length: 15 amino acids. With 2 bases removed from V and 4 bases from J, the gap between germline ends came to 15 bases. The CDR3 bases are TGTGCCAGCAGCCAATGGAGACAGGCCATATACGAGCAGTACTTC. Protein: CASSQWRQAIYEQYF. Using reference TRBV14 and TRBJ2-7 for the parts outside the CDR3, the full variable domain is EAGVTQFPSHSVIEKGQTVTLRCDPISGHDNLYWYRRVMGKEIKFLLHFVKESKQDESGMPNNRFLAERTGGTYSTLKVQPAELEDSGVYFCASSQWRQAIYEQYFGPGTRLTVT.

The rearrangement uses TRBV30 and TRBJ1-5, with D maybe TRBD1 (5 bases). This CDR3 is built from 13 residues. Germline values: CDR1 GTSNPN, CDR2 SVGIG (reference sequence). V lost 4 bases to trimming and J lost 7 bases, with 14 bases between them. The CDR3 protein is CAWNSGMGQPQHF. The CDR3 DNA follows: TGTGCCTGGAACTCAGGGATGGGACAGCCCCAGCATTTT.

This chain joins TRBV14 and TRBJ2-3; D is uncertain. V was cut by 4 bases and J by 2 bases, with 7 bases left in between. The CDR3 runs 13 residues. CDR1 SGHDN and CDR2 FVKESK come from the germline V gene. CDR3 sequence (DNA): TGTGCCAGCAGCCTTCTTACCACAGATACGCAGTATTTT. Amino acids: CASSLLTTDTQYF.

There are a few counts of this clone. The rearrangement uses TRBV10-3 and TRBJ2-1, with TRBD1 as a possible D gene (6 bases). V lost 2 bases and J lost 5, with 10 bases in between. From germline, CDR1 is ENHRY and CDR2 SYGVKD. The CDR3 sequence is 14 residues long. This CDR3 reads CAISEIGQNNEQFF. In DNA, the CDR3 is TGTGCCATCAGTGAGATAGGACAGAACAATGAGCAGTTCTTC.

The chain recombines TRBV9 with TRBJ2-3; D possibly corresponds to TRBD1 (6 bases). The CDR3 is made up of 15 amino acids. Germline CDR1 is SGDLS and CDR2 is YYNGEE. Trimming left V 0 bases short and J 1 base short, with 9 bases between. CDR3 in DNA: TGTGCCAGCAGCGTAGACCCAGGGGGCACAGATACGCAGTATTTT. Encoded protein: CASSVDPGGTDTQYF.

The gene calls are TRBV29-1 and TRBJ2-2, with D unresolved. Germline V lookup: CDR1 SQVTM, CDR2 ANQGSEA. The CDR3 has 14 residues. The V gene lost 7 bases and the J gene lost 3 bases, with 15 bases spanning the gap. As DNA, the CDR3 is TGCAGCGCCTCCGTGGTGTTAGACACCGGGGAGCTGTTTTTT. It translates to CSASVVLDTGELFF.

This clone was found a few times. The CDR3: CASSLALAGGSEQFF. CDR3 nucleotides: TGCGCCAGCAGCTTGGCGTTAGCGGGAGGAAGTGAGCAGTTCTTC. V gene TRBV5-1 combines with J gene TRBJ2-1; 10 bases match TRBD2. Trimming removed 0 bases from V and 9 bases from J; junction bases left unmatched: 6. CDR1 is SGHRS and CDR2 is YFSETQ in the germline V gene. The CDR3 extends over 15 amino acids. Using reference TRBV5-1 and TRBJ2-1 for the parts outside the CDR3, the full variable domain is KAGVTQTPRYLIKTRGQQVTLSCSPISGHRSVSWYQQTPGQGLQFLFEYFSETQRNKGNFPGRFSGRQFSNSRSEMNVSTLELGDSALYLCASSLALAGGSEQFFGPGTRLTVL.

This clone was picked up a small number of times. The DNA of the CDR3 is TGTGCCAGCAGCTTAGCCCTCGGAGAGACCCAGTACTTC. Translating it yields CASSLALGETQYF. The V gene is TRBV7-6, the J gene TRBJ2-5; D is uncertain. The CDR3 has 13 amino acids. V was shortened by 0 bases and J by 4 bases, with 6 bases between the two germline ends. Germline CDR1 and CDR2: SGHVS and FNYEAQ.

This clone appeared a few times. V gene TRBV29-1 combines with J gene TRBJ2-5, with TRBD2 identical over 7 bases. Trimming removed 0 bases from V and 4 bases from J; junction bases left unmatched: 8. The CDR3 has 15 amino acids. The germline V gene has CDR1 SQVTM and CDR2 ANQGSEA. The CDR3 coding sequence is TGCAGCGTTGAAGATCTAGCGGCTAGCGGAGAGACCCAGTACTTC. It specifies CSVEDLAASGETQYF. The whole variable domain, remainder taken from reference TRBV29-1 and TRBJ2-5, is SAVISQKPSRDICQRGTSLTIQCQVDSQVTMMFWYRQQPGQSLTLIATANQGSEATYESGFVIDKFPISRPNLTFSTLTVSNMSPEDSSIYLCSVEDLAASGETQYFGPGTRLLVL.

This clone has only a few counts. This CDR3 is also generated by other DNA sequences in the sample. The chain combines TRBV29-1 with TRBJ2-5; 9 bases agree with TRBD1. The CDR3 runs 12 residues. CDR1 and CDR2 from the germline V gene are SQVTM and ANQGSEA. With 4 bases clipped from V and 3 bases from J, the junction kept 0 bases outside the gene matches. CDR3 DNA sequence: TGCAGCGTTGGGACAGGGGAAGAGACCCAGTACTTC. Its translation: CSVGTGEETQYF.

V is TRBV7-2 and J is TRBJ2-2; no reliable D call. This CDR3 has 13 amino acids. In germline, CDR1 is SGHTA, CDR2 FQGNSA. Trimming left V 3 bases short and J 5 bases short, with 7 bases between. In nucleotides, the CDR3 is TGTGCCAGCAGCTTTGCAGCGACCGGGGAGCTGTTTTTT. As protein: CASSFAATGELFF.

The chain couples TRBV13 to TRBJ2-7; D is uncertain. Looked up from germline, CDR1 is PRHDT and CDR2 is FYEKMQ (reference sequence). This CDR3 comprises 11 residues. Trimming left V 6 bases short and J 2 bases short, with 5 bases between. The DNA for the CDR3 is TGTGCCAGCAGAAACGCCTACGAGCAGTACTTC. As protein: CASRNAYEQYF.

The chain joins TRBV18 to TRBJ1-5; D is perhaps TRBD1 (6 bases). In germline, CDR1 is KGHSH, CDR2 LQKENI. Trimming took 2 bases from V and 7 from J, leaving 24 bases between them. The CDR3 loop spans 18 amino acids. This chain's CDR3 is CASSPFSTGQGKGQPQHF. Here the CDR3 DNA reads TGTGCCAGCTCACCATTCTCGACAGGTCAGGGGAAGGGACAGCCCCAGCATTTT.

This clone occurred once. V gene TRBV9 combines with J gene TRBJ2-2; D not resolved. The CDR3 sequence is 12 residues long. Trimming left V 1 base short and J 6 bases short, with 4 bases between. Germline V CDR1 and CDR2: SGDLS, YYNGEE. The chain's CDR3 is CASSVTPGELFF. CDR3 DNA sequence: TGTGCCAGCAGCGTAACCCCCGGGGAGCTGTTTTTT.

The rearrangement uses TRBV10-1 and TRBJ1-2; 7 bases agree with TRBD1. This CDR3 is built from 13 residues. With 2 bases clipped from V and 8 bases from J, the junction kept 5 bases outside the gene matches. Germline assignment: CDR1 WNHNN and CDR2 SYGVQD (reference sequence). The CDR3 DNA reads TGCGCCAGCAGTGAGGACAGGGACCGGGGCTACACCTTC. Translation gives CASSEDRDRGYTF.

On this clone: Other DNA sequences of this sample code for an identical CDR3. This chain joins TRBV29-1 and TRBJ2-1; possible D gene TRBD2, 5 bases. The germline CDR1 and CDR2 sequences are SQVTM and ANQGSEA. The CDR3 sequence is 13 residues long. Trimming removed 6 bases from V and 6 bases from J, with 15 bases in between. DNA for the CDR3: TGCAGCGTGGGTCGACTACGGGGCAATGAGCAGTTCTTC. Its protein product is CSVGRLRGNEQFF.

This clone has only a few counts. The chain links TRBV10-3 to TRBJ2-1; the match to TRBD2 covers 12 bases. From germline, CDR1 is ENHRY and CDR2 SYGVKD. The CDR3 has 16 residues. J lost 8 bases, V lost 3 bases, and 8 bases had no gene match. CDR3 coding DNA: TGTGCCATCAGTGACCATAGGACTAGCGGGGCCGATGAGCAGTTCTTC. It specifies CAISDHRTSGADEQFF.

This clone was seen a handful of times. The genes are TRBV7-8 and TRBJ2-5; D is unclear. This CDR3 spans 13 amino acids. Germline values: CDR1 SGHVS, CDR2 FQNEAQ. V was trimmed by 4 bases and J by 5 bases, leaving 11 bases between them. CDR3 DNA sequence: TGTGCCAGCAGCTCCTCCCCCAGGGAGACCCAGTACTTC. Its translation is CASSSSPRETQYF.

This chain joins TRBV5-1 and TRBJ2-7, with 7 positions matching TRBD2. Looked up from germline, CDR1 is SGHRS and CDR2 is YFSETQ. The CDR3 totals 15 residues. With 4 bases clipped from V and 6 bases from J, the junction kept 13 bases outside the gene matches. CDR3 in DNA: TGCGCCAGCAGCCTCTCCCCCAGCGGGGTTTCCGAGCAGTACTTC. Amino acid sequence: CASSLSPSGVSEQYF.

The chain uses TRBV30 and TRBJ1-5; no reliable D call. This CDR3 spans 14 amino acids. V lost 1 base and J 5 bases, leaving 12 bases between the germline ends. CDR1 is GTSNPN and CDR2 is SVGIG in the germline V gene (reference sequence). The CDR3 nucleotides read TGTGCCTGGAGTGCCTGGACGCGGTATCAGCCCCAGCATTTT. It specifies CAWSAWTRYQPQHF.

The V and J genes are TRBV10-3 and TRBJ2-1; the match to TRBD2 covers 13 bases. CDR1 and CDR2 from the germline V gene are ENHRY and SYGVKD. This CDR3 contains 14 residues. The J segment lost 4 bases and the V segment lost 10 bases, leaving 4 bases of the junction unmatched. CDR3 coding DNA: TGTGCCACCTCGGGACTAGCGGGATACAATGAGCAGTTCTTC. This codes for CATSGLAGYNEQFF.